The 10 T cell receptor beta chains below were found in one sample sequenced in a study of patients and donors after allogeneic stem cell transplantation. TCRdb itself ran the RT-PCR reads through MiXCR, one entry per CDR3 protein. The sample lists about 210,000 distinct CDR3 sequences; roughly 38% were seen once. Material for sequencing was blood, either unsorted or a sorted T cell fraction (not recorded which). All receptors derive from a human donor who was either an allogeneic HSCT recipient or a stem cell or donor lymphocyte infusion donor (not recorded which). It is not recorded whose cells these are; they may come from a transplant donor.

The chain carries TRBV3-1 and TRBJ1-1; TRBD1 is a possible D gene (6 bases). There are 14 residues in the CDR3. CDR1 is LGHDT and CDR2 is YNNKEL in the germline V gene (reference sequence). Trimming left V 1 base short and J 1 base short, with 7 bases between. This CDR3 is CASSQGDTNTEAFF. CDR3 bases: TGTGCCAGCAGCCAAGGGGACACGAACACTGAAGCTTTCTTT.

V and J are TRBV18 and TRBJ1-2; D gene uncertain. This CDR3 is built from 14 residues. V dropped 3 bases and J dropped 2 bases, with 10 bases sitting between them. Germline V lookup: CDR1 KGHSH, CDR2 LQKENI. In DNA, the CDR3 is TGTGCCAGCTCACCCTCGATAGCCAACTATGGCTACACCTTC. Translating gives CASSPSIANYGYTF.

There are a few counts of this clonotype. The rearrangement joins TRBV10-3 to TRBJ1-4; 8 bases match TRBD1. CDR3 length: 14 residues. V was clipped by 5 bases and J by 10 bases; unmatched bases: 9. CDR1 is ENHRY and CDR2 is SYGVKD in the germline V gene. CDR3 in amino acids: CAISQTGVVGKLFF. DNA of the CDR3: TGTGCCATCAGTCAGACAGGGGTTGTCGGAAAACTGTTTTTT.

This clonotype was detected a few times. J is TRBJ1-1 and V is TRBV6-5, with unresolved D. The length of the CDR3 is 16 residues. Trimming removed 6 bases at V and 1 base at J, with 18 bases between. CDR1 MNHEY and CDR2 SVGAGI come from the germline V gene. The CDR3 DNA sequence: TGTGCCAGCAGCCCGAGGAGGAACTCAGGGAACACTGAAGCTTTCTTT. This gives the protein CASSPRRNSGNTEAFF.

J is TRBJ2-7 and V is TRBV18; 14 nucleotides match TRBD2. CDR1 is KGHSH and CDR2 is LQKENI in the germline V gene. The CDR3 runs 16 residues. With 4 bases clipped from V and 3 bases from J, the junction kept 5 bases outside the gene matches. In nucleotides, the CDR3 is TGTGCCAGCTCACTGGAGGGACTAGCGGGAGTCTACGAGCAGTACTTC. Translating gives CASSLEGLAGVYEQYF.

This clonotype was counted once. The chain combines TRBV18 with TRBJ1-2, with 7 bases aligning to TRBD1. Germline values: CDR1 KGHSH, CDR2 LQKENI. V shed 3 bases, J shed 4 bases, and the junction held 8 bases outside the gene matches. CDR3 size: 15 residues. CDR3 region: CASSPPTGYGYGYTF. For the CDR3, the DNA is TGTGCCAGCTCACCCCCGACAGGGTACGGCTATGGCTACACCTTC.

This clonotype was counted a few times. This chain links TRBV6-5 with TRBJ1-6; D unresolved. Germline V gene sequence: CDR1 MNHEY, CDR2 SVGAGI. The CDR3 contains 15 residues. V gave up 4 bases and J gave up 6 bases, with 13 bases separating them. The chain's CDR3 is CASSSLSGGNSPLHF. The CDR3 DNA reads TGTGCCAGCAGTTCCCTCTCGGGAGGTAATTCACCCCTCCACTTT.

CDR3 residues: CATSVATPDTGELFF. CDR3 DNA sequence: TGTGCCACCAGTGTGGCGACACCAGACACCGGGGAGCTGTTTTTT. The J gene is TRBJ2-2, the V gene TRBV24-1, with unresolved D. V lost 5 bases, J lost 3 bases, and 12 bases lay in between. Germline V lookup: CDR1 KGHDR, CDR2 SFDVKD. The CDR3 is 15 amino acids.

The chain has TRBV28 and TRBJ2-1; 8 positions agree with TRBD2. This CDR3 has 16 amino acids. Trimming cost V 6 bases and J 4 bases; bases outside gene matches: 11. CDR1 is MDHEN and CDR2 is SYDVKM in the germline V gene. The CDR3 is CASSPGGTHRYNEQFF. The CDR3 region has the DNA TGTGCCAGCAGCCCGGGGGGGACACACAGGTACAATGAGCAGTTCTTC. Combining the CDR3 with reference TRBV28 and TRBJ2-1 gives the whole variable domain DVKVTQSSRYLVKRTGEKVFLECVQDMDHENMFWYRQDPGLGLRLIYFSYDVKMKEKGDIPEGYSVSREKKERFSLILESASTNQTSMYLCASSPGGTHRYNEQFFGPGTRLTVL.

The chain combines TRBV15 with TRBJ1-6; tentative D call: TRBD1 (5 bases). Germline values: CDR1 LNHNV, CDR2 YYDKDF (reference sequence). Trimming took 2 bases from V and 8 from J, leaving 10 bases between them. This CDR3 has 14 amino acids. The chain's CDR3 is CATSRTQGDSPLHF. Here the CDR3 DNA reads TGTGCCACCAGCAGAACCCAGGGTGATTCACCCCTCCACTTT.